The rows below give T cell receptor beta chains drawn from one sample of a study of persistence of HIV-infected CD4 T cells. These TCRs' antigens remain unknown. TCRdb's table, derived via immunoSEQ multiplex PCR, lists solely in-frame clones and lacks some. The repertoire holds about 43,000 clones, 80% to 90% seen once, with approximately 1% in the top ten. The material was CD4+ T cells sorted from PBMCs after approximately 19-hour stimulation, obtained from a patient who received antiretroviral therapy. The receptors come from an adult man with HIV who was CMV-seropositive. Both conserved end residues are part of each CDR3. Each record gives: clone size, V gene, J gene, D gene, CDR3 DNA, CDR3 protein. The D gene is left open where the match is weak. Expanded clones are given a class, and other clones once, few, many or no size at all.

abundance: NA
v_gene: TRBV7-9
j_gene: TRBJ2-2
d_gene: TRBD1
CDR3nt: TGTGCCAGCAGCCGGGACAGGGCGACGAACACCGGGGAGCTGTTTTTT
CDR3aa: CASSRDRATNTGELFF

abundance: NA
v_gene: TRBV3-1/TRBV3-2
j_gene: TRBJ1-6
d_gene: NA
CDR3nt: TGTGCCAGCAGCCAAGTGAGAGGGATTAGCTCCTATAATTCACCCCTCCACTTT
CDR3aa: CASSQVRGISSYNSPLHF

abundance: NA
v_gene: TRBV9
j_gene: TRBJ1-5
d_gene: NA
CDR3nt: TGTGCCAGCAGCGGACCCCCCGGACAGCCTGGTCAGCCCCAGCATTTT
CDR3aa: CASSGPPGQPGQPQHF

abundance: NA
v_gene: TRBV12-3/TRBV12-4
j_gene: TRBJ1-2
d_gene: NA
CDR3nt: TGTGCCAGCACTAAAAGTGATAACTATGGCTACACCTTC
CDR3aa: CASTKSDNYGYTF

abundance: NA
v_gene: TRBV3-1/TRBV3-2
j_gene: TRBJ1-2
d_gene: NA
CDR3nt: TGTGCCAGCAGCCGAGGTATAGGGGGGATGTACGGCTACACCTTC
CDR3aa: CASSRGIGGMYGYTF

abundance: NA
v_gene: TRBV28
j_gene: TRBJ1-1
d_gene: TRBD1
CDR3nt: TGTGCCAGCAGTCCGCAGGACAGGGCCTACACTGAAGCTTTCTTT
CDR3aa: CASSPQDRAYTEAFF

abundance: NA
v_gene: TRBV3-1/TRBV3-2
j_gene: TRBJ1-5
d_gene: NA
CDR3nt: TGTGCCAGCAGCCTGGCAGACAATCAGCCCCAGCATTTT
CDR3aa: CASSLADNQPQHF

abundance: NA
v_gene: TRBV7-3
j_gene: TRBJ2-1
d_gene: TRBD1
CDR3nt: TGTGCCAGCAGCTTAAGAGGACAGGGGGCGAGTGAGCAGTTCTTC
CDR3aa: CASSLRGQGASEQFF

abundance: NA
v_gene: TRBV7-2
j_gene: TRBJ1-6
d_gene: TRBD1
CDR3nt: TGTGCCAGCAGCTTAAGTAACAGGGGGAATTCACCCCTCCACTTT
CDR3aa: CASSLSNRGNSPLHF

abundance: NA
v_gene: TRBV7-2
j_gene: TRBJ2-7
d_gene: TRBD1
CDR3nt: TGTGCCAGCAGCCCTTTGGGGACAGTTCCCTACGAGCAGTACTTC
CDR3aa: CASSPLGTVPYEQYF

abundance: NA
v_gene: TRBV5-5
j_gene: TRBJ2-5
d_gene: TRBD2
CDR3nt: TGTGCCAGCAGCTTGCTAGCGGGGTTACAAGAGACCCAGTACTTC
CDR3aa: CASSLLAGLQETQYF

abundance: NA
v_gene: TRBV10-3
j_gene: TRBJ2-7
d_gene: NA
CDR3nt: TGTGCCATCAGTGAGACTAGAACCGAGCAGTACTTC
CDR3aa: CAISETRTEQYF

abundance: once
v_gene: TRBV5-1
j_gene: TRBJ1-1
d_gene: NA
CDR3nt: TGCGCCAGCAGCTTGGAGTACAGAATAAACACTGAAGCTTTCTTT
CDR3aa: CASSLEYRINTEAFF

abundance: once
v_gene: TRBV28
j_gene: TRBJ1-1
d_gene: TRBD1
CDR3nt: TGTGCCAGCAGTACATCAGGGGGGCGGACTGAAGCTTTCTTT
CDR3aa: CASSTSGGRTEAFF

abundance: NA
v_gene: TRBV2
j_gene: TRBJ2-3
d_gene: TRBD1
CDR3nt: TGTGCCAGCAGTCAAGGACAGGGCCGAGTAGATACGCAGTATTTT
CDR3aa: CASSQGQGRVDTQYF

abundance: NA
v_gene: TRBV28
j_gene: TRBJ1-5
d_gene: NA
CDR3nt: TGTGCCAGCAGTTTAGGAGGGTCTAGCAATCAGCCCCAGCATTTT
CDR3aa: CASSLGGSSNQPQHF

abundance: NA
v_gene: TRBV28
j_gene: TRBJ1-1
d_gene: NA
CDR3nt: TGTGCCAGCAGTCGGACCAGACAACCCACTGAAGCTTTCTTT
CDR3aa: CASSRTRQPTEAFF

abundance: NA
v_gene: TRBV27
j_gene: TRBJ2-2
d_gene: NA
CDR3nt: TGTGCCAGCTGCGACCTAACGGGGACCGGGGAGCTGTTTTTT
CDR3aa: CASCDLTGTGELFF

abundance: NA
v_gene: TRBV18
j_gene: TRBJ1-1
d_gene: TRBD1
CDR3nt: TGTGCCAGCTCACCCGGGACAGGGCAAAACACTGAAGCTTTCTTT
CDR3aa: CASSPGTGQNTEAFF

abundance: NA
v_gene: TRBV5-5
j_gene: TRBJ1-5
d_gene: NA
CDR3nt: TGTGCCAGCAGCTTGGTAGGAGGTTGGAGCAATCAGCCCCAGCATTTT
CDR3aa: CASSLVGGWSNQPQHF

abundance: NA
v_gene: TRBV7-9
j_gene: TRBJ2-3
d_gene: NA
CDR3nt: TGTGCCAGCAGCCCAGGGAGTTCTGATACGCAGTATTTT
CDR3aa: CASSPGSSDTQYF

abundance: once
v_gene: TRBV19
j_gene: TRBJ2-7
d_gene: NA
CDR3nt: TGTGCCAGTAGTATAGATCGAGGGCACGAGCAGTACTTC
CDR3aa: CASSIDRGHEQYF

abundance: NA
v_gene: TRBV5-4
j_gene: TRBJ2-1
d_gene: TRBD2
CDR3nt: TGTGCCAGCAGCTCGGGACTAGCGGGGGGGCTTGATGAGCAGTTCTTC
CDR3aa: CASSSGLAGGLDEQFF

abundance: NA
v_gene: TRBV5-6
j_gene: TRBJ1-2
d_gene: NA
CDR3nt: TGTGCCAGCAGCTTGACAGGCCGAGACTATGGCTACACCTTC
CDR3aa: CASSLTGRDYGYTF

abundance: NA
v_gene: TRBV6-5
j_gene: TRBJ1-5
d_gene: TRBD1
CDR3nt: TGTGCCAGCAGCTACGGGACAGGCAATCAGCCCCAGCATTTT
CDR3aa: CASSYGTGNQPQHF

abundance: NA
v_gene: TRBV3-1/TRBV3-2
j_gene: TRBJ2-7
d_gene: NA
CDR3nt: TGTGCCAGCAGCCAAGAAAAAGGCTACGAGCAGTACTTC
CDR3aa: CASSQEKGYEQYF

abundance: NA
v_gene: TRBV6-6
j_gene: TRBJ1-3
d_gene: NA
CDR3nt: TGTGCCAGCAGTTACTCCAATCAGGGAACTGGAAACACCATATATTTT
CDR3aa: CASSYSNQGTGNTIYF

abundance: NA
v_gene: TRBV6-5
j_gene: TRBJ1-5
d_gene: NA
CDR3nt: TGTGCCAGCAGTCTCGCGGACGGCATAAATCAGCCCCAGCATTTT
CDR3aa: CASSLADGINQPQHF

abundance: once
v_gene: TRBV15
j_gene: TRBJ1-3
d_gene: NA
CDR3nt: TGTGCCACCAGCAGAGATCGGGCGACTGGAAACACCATATATTTT
CDR3aa: CATSRDRATGNTIYF

abundance: NA
v_gene: TRBV10-2
j_gene: TRBJ2-7
d_gene: NA
CDR3nt: TGCGCCAGCAGCCCCCGGGGGCCCTCCTACGAGCAGTACTTC
CDR3aa: CASSPRGPSYEQYF

abundance: NA
v_gene: TRBV7-2
j_gene: TRBJ2-7
d_gene: TRBD1
CDR3nt: TGTGCCAGCAGCTCCTACGGGACAGGGAACGAGCAGTACTTC
CDR3aa: CASSSYGTGNEQYF

abundance: NA
v_gene: TRBV19
j_gene: TRBJ1-1
d_gene: TRBD1
CDR3nt: TGTGCCAGTAGTATCTGGACAGGGAGGGCCACTGAAGCTTTCTTT
CDR3aa: CASSIWTGRATEAFF

abundance: NA
v_gene: TRBV20-1
j_gene: TRBJ1-2
d_gene: NA
CDR3nt: TGCAGTGCTGGGGGGAACTATGGCTACACCTTC
CDR3aa: CSAGGNYGYTF

abundance: NA
v_gene: TRBV25-1
j_gene: TRBJ1-2
d_gene: NA
CDR3nt: TGTGCCAGCAGTGAACGTGGATCCGCTAAATATGGCTACACCTTC
CDR3aa: CASSERGSAKYGYTF

abundance: NA
v_gene: TRBV5-5
j_gene: TRBJ1-4
d_gene: NA
CDR3nt: TGTGCCAGCAGCTCGGGACTCCTGACCCAACGAAAACTGTTTTTT
CDR3aa: CASSSGLLTQRKLFF

abundance: NA
v_gene: TRBV6-6
j_gene: TRBJ1-5
d_gene: NA
CDR3nt: TGTGCCAGCAGGCAGGGTAGCAATCAGCCCCAGCATTTT
CDR3aa: CASRQGSNQPQHF

abundance: NA
v_gene: TRBV9
j_gene: TRBJ1-6
d_gene: NA
CDR3nt: TGTGCCAGCAGCCCCGCTCCCAGTCGCTCACCCCTCCACTTT
CDR3aa: CASSPAPSRSPLHF

abundance: NA
v_gene: TRBV2
j_gene: TRBJ2-7
d_gene: TRBD1
CDR3nt: TGTGCCACCGCACTCGGACAGGGGGCAGGGGAGCAGTACTTC
CDR3aa: CATALGQGAGEQYF

abundance: NA
v_gene: TRBV12-3/TRBV12-4
j_gene: TRBJ1-2
d_gene: NA
CDR3nt: TGTGCCAGCAACTCGGGCGCCAACTATGGCTACACCTTC
CDR3aa: CASNSGANYGYTF

abundance: NA
v_gene: TRBV2
j_gene: TRBJ1-3
d_gene: NA
CDR3nt: TGTGCCAGCAGTGAACAGGACAGTATCTCTGGAAACACCATATATTTT
CDR3aa: CASSEQDSISGNTIYF

abundance: NA
v_gene: TRBV18
j_gene: TRBJ2-2
d_gene: NA
CDR3nt: TGTGCCAGCTCACTTGGGACCGGGGAGCTGTTTTTT
CDR3aa: CASSLGTGELFF

abundance: NA
v_gene: TRBV5-6
j_gene: TRBJ2-5
d_gene: NA
CDR3nt: TGTGCCAGCAGCCGAGGGACCGCCGCAGAGACCCAGTACTTC
CDR3aa: CASSRGTAAETQYF

abundance: once
v_gene: TRBV7-9
j_gene: TRBJ1-4
d_gene: TRBD1
CDR3nt: TGTGCCAGCAGCTCGGGACAGGATGGTGAAAAACTGTTTTTT
CDR3aa: CASSSGQDGEKLFF

abundance: once
v_gene: TRBV28
j_gene: TRBJ1-4
d_gene: TRBD1
CDR3nt: TGTGCCAGCAGCGTGACAGGGGGCAAGGGTTCCCATGAAAAACTGTTTTTT
CDR3aa: CASSVTGGKGSHEKLFF

abundance: NA
v_gene: TRBV18
j_gene: TRBJ2-1
d_gene: TRBD2
CDR3nt: TGTGCCAGCTCACCGCGGGGGGGCCCTGTGAATGAGCAGTTCTTC
CDR3aa: CASSPRGGPVNEQFF

abundance: NA
v_gene: TRBV5-6
j_gene: TRBJ1-5
d_gene: NA
CDR3nt: TGTGCCAGCAGCCTAAACACAGGGAGGCCCCAGCATTTT
CDR3aa: CASSLNTGRPQHF

abundance: NA
v_gene: TRBV2
j_gene: TRBJ1-6
d_gene: NA
CDR3nt: TGTGCCAGCAGTGAGCTCAGTCGGGATTCACCCCTCCACTTT
CDR3aa: CASSELSRDSPLHF

abundance: NA
v_gene: TRBV6-6
j_gene: TRBJ2-2
d_gene: NA
CDR3nt: TGTGCCAGCACCCCGGACCCGAACACCGGGGAGCTGTTTTTT
CDR3aa: CASTPDPNTGELFF

abundance: once
v_gene: TRBV5-4
j_gene: TRBJ1-3
d_gene: NA
CDR3nt: TGTGCCAGCAGCTTGGATCGCAGGGGATTTGGAAACACCATATATTTT
CDR3aa: CASSLDRRGFGNTIYF

abundance: NA
v_gene: TRBV3-1/TRBV3-2
j_gene: TRBJ1-1
d_gene: NA
CDR3nt: TGTGCCAGCAGCCAAGGGTGGCAAGACACTGAAGCTTTCTTT
CDR3aa: CASSQGWQDTEAFF

abundance: NA
v_gene: TRBV4-1
j_gene: TRBJ2-5
d_gene: TRBD1
CDR3nt: TGCGCCAGCAGCCCCCGGGACAGTACTATAGAGACCCAGTACTTC
CDR3aa: CASSPRDSTIETQYF

abundance: NA
v_gene: TRBV19
j_gene: TRBJ1-5
d_gene: NA
CDR3nt: TGTGCCACCCGGCGACAGGACCAGTCCAATCAGCCCCAGCATTTT
CDR3aa: CATRRQDQSNQPQHF

abundance: few
v_gene: TRBV7-9
j_gene: TRBJ1-2
d_gene: TRBD1
CDR3nt: TGTGCCAGCAGCCCCGAAACGGACAGGGGCAATGGCTACACCTTC
CDR3aa: CASSPETDRGNGYTF

abundance: NA
v_gene: TRBV18
j_gene: TRBJ2-1
d_gene: NA
CDR3nt: TGTGCCAGCTCACCGCTTCGGCACAATGAGCAGTTCTTC
CDR3aa: CASSPLRHNEQFF

abundance: NA
v_gene: TRBV7-9
j_gene: TRBJ2-1
d_gene: TRBD1
CDR3nt: TGTGCCAGCAGCCGCTCCCAGGGGGCGAAGTATAATGAGCAGTTCTTC
CDR3aa: CASSRSQGAKYNEQFF